The source of this T cell receptor (beta chain) is a study of CD8 T cells in Susac syndrome. Bulk CD8+ and CD4+ cells came from magnetic negative isolation; CD8+ TEMRA by FACS. It was with random hexamers that roughly 0.45 to 1 ug RNA was reverse transcribed. MiXCR, run by TCRdb on the immunoSEQ multiplex PCR reads, gives a single entry per CDR3 protein. The sample has fewer than 200,000 distinct CDR3 sequences; 85% to 95% are singletons. This clonotype was counted once. CDR1 is SEHNR and CDR2 is FQNEAQ in the germline V gene (reference sequence). The CDR3 spans 16 residues. Trimming pared 5 bases from V and 6 bases from J, leaving 19 bases between.

The TCR originated in a human donor with multiple sclerosis. Input material: CD8+ T cells from PBMCs. The V and J genes are TRBV7-9 and TRBJ2-2; D may be TRBD1 or TRBD2 (5 bases each). As DNA, the CDR3 is TGTGCCAGCAGCGCTAGCCGGACACTCAGGGCCGGGGAGCTGTTTTTT. Protein sequence: CASSASRTLRAGELFF.